This T cell receptor (beta chain) was documented in a study of patients and donors after allogeneic stem cell transplantation. Each CDR3 protein gets one entry after TCRdb re-called the RT-PCR reads with MiXCR. Here the sample spans about 6,500 distinct CDR3 sequences, roughly 13% being singletons. Germline CDR1 reads SGHTA; CDR2 reads FQGNSA. V lost 5 bases to trimming and J lost 3 bases, with 22 bases between them. The CDR3 contains 18 residues. The source material was blood, either unsorted or a sorted T cell fraction (not recorded which). This chain links TRBV7-2 with TRBJ1-4; TRBD1 might be the D (6 bases). This receptor was obtained from a human donor who was either an allogeneic HSCT recipient or a stem cell or donor lymphocyte infusion donor (not recorded which). It is not recorded whose cells these are; they may come from a transplant donor. The CDR3 nucleotides are TGTGCCAGCAGCCGCCAAGGGGGAGGCCGGGAAGCTAATGAAAAACTGTTTTTT. It codes for CASSRQGGGREANEKLFF.